These T cell receptor beta chains were read from a single sample in a study of T-cell reconstitution after alpha-beta-depleted transplantation in children. A single record per CDR3 protein comes from TCRdb applying MiXCR to the PCR reads. This sample carries about 350,000 distinct CDR3 sequences, about 16% of them seen once, and the ten largest clones take roughly two fifths. The material sequenced was PBMCs, mostly from graft donor cells, taken 360 days after TCRalphabeta/CD19-depleted stem cell transplant. Source of these receptors: a male patient between 2 and 10 years old who had a stem cell transplant for acute lymphoblastic leukemia, so the T cells may come from the graft donor. Both conserved end residues are part of each CDR3. D genes are given only for firm matches. Size is stated for part of the rows, as once, few or many counts, or as a class when the clone is expanded.

clone size: few; J gene: TRBJ2-4; D gene: NA; V gene: TRBV15; CDR3 DNA: TGTGCCACCAGCCCAGACTTGGACATTCAGTACTTC; CDR3 protein: CATSPDLDIQYF
clone size: NA; J gene: TRBJ2-1; D gene: TRBD1; V gene: TRBV20-1; CDR3 DNA: TGCAGTGCTAGAGATGGCAGGGGGCGCGGCGGTGAGCAGTTCTTC; CDR3 protein: CSARDGRGRGGEQFF
clone size: few; J gene: TRBJ2-2; D gene: NA; V gene: TRBV4-3; CDR3 DNA: TGCGCCAGCAGCCAACAACCCCTGAACACCGGGGAGCTGTTTTTT; CDR3 protein: CASSQQPLNTGELFF
clone size: NA; J gene: TRBJ2-1; D gene: TRBD2; V gene: TRBV12-3/TRBV12-4; CDR3 DNA: TGTGCCGAGTCGGGAGGGCCCATCTACAATGAGCAGTTCTTC; CDR3 protein: CAESGGPIYNEQFF
clone size: NA; J gene: TRBJ2-5; D gene: TRBD1; V gene: TRBV5-1; CDR3 DNA: TGCGCCAGCAGCTGGACAGGGGGCCATCAAGAGACCCAGTACTTC; CDR3 protein: CASSWTGGHQETQYF
clone size: many; J gene: TRBJ2-3; D gene: NA; V gene: TRBV28; CDR3 DNA: TGTGCCAGCAGTTTGATCTGGGGATCTAGCACAGATACGCAGTATTTT; CDR3 protein: CASSLIWGSSTDTQYF
clone size: few; J gene: TRBJ2-7; D gene: TRBD1; V gene: TRBV12-3/TRBV12-4; CDR3 DNA: TGTGCCAGCAGAAAACAGGGGTTCTATCGCGAGCAGTACTTC; CDR3 protein: CASRKQGFYREQYF
clone size: NA; J gene: TRBJ2-2; D gene: TRBD2; V gene: TRBV7-2; CDR3 DNA: TGTGCCAGCAGCGCCGGGACTAGCGGAAACACCGGGGAGCTGTTTTTT; CDR3 protein: CASSAGTSGNTGELFF
clone size: few; J gene: TRBJ2-7; D gene: NA; V gene: TRBV28; CDR3 DNA: TGTGCCAGCAGTCAAGCCCGAACATATTACGAGCAGTACTTC; CDR3 protein: CASSQARTYYEQYF
clone size: few; J gene: TRBJ2-7; D gene: NA; V gene: TRBV29-1; CDR3 DNA: TGCAGCGTAAGAGGGACAACCTACGAGCAGTACTTC; CDR3 protein: CSVRGTTYEQYF
clone size: many; J gene: TRBJ2-3; D gene: NA; V gene: TRBV5-1; CDR3 DNA: TGCGCCAGCAGCTCGGGCAGCTTCACAGATACGCAGTATTTT; CDR3 protein: CASSSGSFTDTQYF
clone size: many; J gene: TRBJ2-4; D gene: NA; V gene: TRBV29-1; CDR3 DNA: TGCAGCGCCACGATGGCGGGACGAGGTGACATTCAGTACTTC; CDR3 protein: CSATMAGRGDIQYF
clone size: few; J gene: TRBJ2-1; D gene: NA; V gene: TRBV11-1; CDR3 DNA: TGTGCCAGCAGCCCAACCGTGGGTCCCTCGCAGTTCTTC; CDR3 protein: CASSPTVGPSQFF
clone size: NA; J gene: TRBJ2-1; D gene: TRBD2; V gene: TRBV6-5; CDR3 DNA: TGTGCCAGCAGACGACTAGCGGGGTACAATGAGCAGTTCTTC; CDR3 protein: CASRRLAGYNEQFF
clone size: many; J gene: TRBJ2-1; D gene: NA; V gene: TRBV4-1; CDR3 DNA: TGCGCCAGCAGCCCAGGACCCCCGGAGCAGTTCTTC; CDR3 protein: CASSPGPPEQFF
clone size: NA; J gene: TRBJ2-7; D gene: NA; V gene: TRBV6-5; CDR3 DNA: TGTGCCAGCAGTTCCCGTTTGGAGCAGTACTTC; CDR3 protein: CASSSRLEQYF
clone size: NA; J gene: TRBJ1-1; D gene: NA; V gene: TRBV12-3/TRBV12-4; CDR3 DNA: TGTGCCAGCGGCATCGGGACGGCGAACACTGAAGCTTTCTTT; CDR3 protein: CASGIGTANTEAFF
clone size: many; J gene: TRBJ1-3; D gene: TRBD1; V gene: TRBV12-3/TRBV12-4; CDR3 DNA: TGTGCCAGCAGTCATGGACAGGGGGCTAGAAACACCATATATTTT; CDR3 protein: CASSHGQGARNTIYF
clone size: NA; J gene: TRBJ2-1; D gene: TRBD2; V gene: TRBV6-5; CDR3 DNA: TGTGCCAGCAGTTACCCGTTGGCGGGAGGGCCTTATAATGAGCAGTTCTTC; CDR3 protein: CASSYPLAGGPYNEQFF
clone size: NA; J gene: TRBJ2-4; D gene: NA; V gene: TRBV28; CDR3 DNA: TGTGCCAGCAGTTCTGGCATGGACCTGCAAAAGGGTCAGTACTTC; CDR3 protein: CASSSGMDLQKGQYF
clone size: NA; J gene: TRBJ2-7; D gene: TRBD2; V gene: TRBV6-5; CDR3 DNA: TGTGCCAGCAGTTACGCGGGAGAGGTCGAGCAGTACTTC; CDR3 protein: CASSYAGEVEQYF
clone size: few; J gene: TRBJ1-5; D gene: NA; V gene: TRBV30; CDR3 DNA: TGTGCCTGGAGTGTAAATCCGGGGGGCAATAATCAGCCCCAGCATTTT; CDR3 protein: CAWSVNPGGNNQPQHF
clone size: few; J gene: TRBJ2-1; D gene: TRBD2; V gene: TRBV29-1; CDR3 DNA: TGCAGCGTCATGATGGGACTAGCGGGTTACAATGAGCAGTTCTTC; CDR3 protein: CSVMMGLAGYNEQFF
clone size: many; J gene: TRBJ1-2; D gene: NA; V gene: TRBV4-3; CDR3 DNA: TGCGCCAGCAGCCAAGTAAGGCCAACTAACTATGGCTACACCTTC; CDR3 protein: CASSQVRPTNYGYTF
clone size: many; J gene: TRBJ2-6; D gene: NA; V gene: TRBV5-1; CDR3 DNA: TGCGCCAGCAGATTATCCATTCCTGGGGCCAACGTCCTGACTTTC; CDR3 protein: CASRLSIPGANVLTF
clone size: few; J gene: TRBJ2-7; D gene: NA; V gene: TRBV9; CDR3 DNA: TGTGCCAGCAGCGTAGGACTATCCTACGAGCAGTACTTC; CDR3 protein: CASSVGLSYEQYF
clone size: few; J gene: TRBJ2-7; D gene: NA; V gene: TRBV3-1; CDR3 DNA: TGTGCCAGCAGCCTCAACGAGCAGTACTTC; CDR3 protein: CASSLNEQYF
clone size: NA; J gene: TRBJ2-5; D gene: TRBD2; V gene: TRBV30; CDR3 DNA: TGTGCCTGGAATTCCTTGGCGGGAGCGGAGACCCAGTACTTC; CDR3 protein: CAWNSLAGAETQYF
clone size: NA; J gene: TRBJ2-2; D gene: NA; V gene: TRBV7-9; CDR3 DNA: TGTGCCAGCACCTATCCCGGGGACATTTTTTTCACCGGGGAGCTGTTTTTT; CDR3 protein: CASTYPGDIFFTGELFF
clone size: NA; J gene: TRBJ2-7; D gene: NA; V gene: TRBV6-2/TRBV6-3; CDR3 DNA: TGTGCCAGCAGTTATATACAGCCCTACGAGCAGTACTTC; CDR3 protein: CASSYIQPYEQYF
clone size: many; J gene: TRBJ2-5; D gene: NA; V gene: TRBV29-1; CDR3 DNA: TGCAGCGTTGAAGAGGGAAGGTGGGAGACCCAGTACTTC; CDR3 protein: CSVEEGRWETQYF
clone size: many; J gene: TRBJ2-1; D gene: NA; V gene: TRBV12-3/TRBV12-4; CDR3 DNA: TGTGCCAGCAGTTTGATGTTGCGAGATTGGGAGCAGTTCTTC; CDR3 protein: CASSLMLRDWEQFF
clone size: many; J gene: TRBJ1-5; D gene: NA; V gene: TRBV5-1; CDR3 DNA: TGCGCCAGCAGCTTGGATGGGGACGCACCTAATCAGCCCCAGCATTTT; CDR3 protein: CASSLDGDAPNQPQHF
clone size: few; J gene: TRBJ2-7; D gene: TRBD2; V gene: TRBV25-1; CDR3 DNA: TGTGCCAGCCCTACCCCGGGACTAGACGAGCAGTACTTC; CDR3 protein: CASPTPGLDEQYF
clone size: NA; J gene: TRBJ2-3; D gene: NA; V gene: TRBV7-9; CDR3 DNA: TGTGCCAGCAGCTTCTTAGCGGCTAGCACAGATACGCAGTATTTT; CDR3 protein: CASSFLAASTDTQYF
clone size: NA; J gene: TRBJ2-1; D gene: TRBD2; V gene: TRBV15; CDR3 DNA: TGTGCCACCAGTCTACCAAGCGGGACTAGCGAGAGCTCCTACAATGAGCAGTTCTTC; CDR3 protein: CATSLPSGTSESSYNEQFF
clone size: many; J gene: TRBJ1-5; D gene: TRBD1; V gene: TRBV5-8; CDR3 DNA: TGTGCCAGCAGCTTGGGTCCGGGACAGGGGTTTGGACAGCCCCAGCATTTT; CDR3 protein: CASSLGPGQGFGQPQHF
clone size: few; J gene: TRBJ2-7; D gene: TRBD1; V gene: TRBV7-2; CDR3 DNA: TGTGCCAGCAGCTCGACCGGGACAGGGTATGACGAGCAGTACTTC; CDR3 protein: CASSSTGTGYDEQYF
clone size: few; J gene: TRBJ1-5; D gene: NA; V gene: TRBV24-1; CDR3 DNA: TGTGCCACCAGTGGCCCGACCGGTCAGGGTAACAATCAGCCCCAGCATTTT; CDR3 protein: CATSGPTGQGNNQPQHF
clone size: NA; J gene: TRBJ2-4; D gene: NA; V gene: TRBV5-1; CDR3 DNA: TGCGCCAGCAGCCTGTCCAGGGGCGGAGGGACCAAAAACATTCAGTACTTC; CDR3 protein: CASSLSRGGGTKNIQYF
clone size: NA; J gene: TRBJ2-5; D gene: TRBD2; V gene: TRBV4-1; CDR3 DNA: TGCGCCAGCAGCCATCCTGGACTAGCGGGAGGGCAGGAGACCCAGTACTTC; CDR3 protein: CASSHPGLAGGQETQYF
clone size: NA; J gene: TRBJ2-1; D gene: NA; V gene: TRBV28; CDR3 DNA: TGTGCCTCGTACGAGGAGGACAATGAGCAGTTCTTC; CDR3 protein: CASYEEDNEQFF
clone size: many; J gene: TRBJ2-1; D gene: NA; V gene: TRBV27; CDR3 DNA: TGTGCCAGCTCCATGTACAATGAGCAGTTCTTC; CDR3 protein: CASSMYNEQFF
clone size: NA; J gene: TRBJ2-1; D gene: TRBD2; V gene: TRBV6-1; CDR3 DNA: TGTGCCAGCTGCTCACCCCTTGGGGCGGGAGGGTGCCCTGAGCAGTTCTTC; CDR3 protein: CASCSPLGAGGCPEQFF
clone size: NA; J gene: TRBJ2-1; D gene: NA; V gene: TRBV20-1; CDR3 DNA: TGCAGTGCTAGAGATCTGGGCAAGCAGTTCTTC; CDR3 protein: CSARDLGKQFF
clone size: NA; J gene: TRBJ2-5; D gene: NA; V gene: TRBV6-1; CDR3 DNA: TGTGCCAGCAGTGGGGACTTCAAAGAGACCCAGTACTTC; CDR3 protein: CASSGDFKETQYF
clone size: few; J gene: TRBJ2-2; D gene: NA; V gene: TRBV12-3/TRBV12-4; CDR3 DNA: TGTGCCAGCAGTCAGCAGGGCACCGGGGAGCTGTTTTTT; CDR3 protein: CASSQQGTGELFF
clone size: NA; J gene: TRBJ1-1; D gene: NA; V gene: TRBV11-2; CDR3 DNA: TGTGCCAGCAGCTTAAGTCGCCGGCAGGGTAATGAAGCTTTCTTT; CDR3 protein: CASSLSRRQGNEAFF
clone size: NA; J gene: TRBJ2-6; D gene: NA; V gene: TRBV5-1; CDR3 DNA: TGCGCCAGCAGGAGGGAGACTGGGGCCAACGTCCTGACTTTC; CDR3 protein: CASRRETGANVLTF
clone size: NA; J gene: TRBJ2-1; D gene: NA; V gene: TRBV4-3; CDR3 DNA: TGCGCCAGCAGCCAAGCGGGGCCCCTCGATGAGCAGTTCTTC; CDR3 protein: CASSQAGPLDEQFF